This TCR beta chain was documented in a study of beta chain features in type 1 diabetes. The study's findings and limits: Shorter TCRB CDR3s, moderately but significantly so, marked every one of the four CD4+ subsets in Type 1 diabetes patients.

In the case of this clone: Antigen: not known.

V was pared by 6 bases and J by 4 bases, with 19 bases between. The CDR3 has 16 amino acids. CDR1 and CDR2 from the germline V gene are MNHEY and SMNVEV (reference sequence). The investigators reverse transcribed all of the isolated RNA, so they sequenced expressed TCRB transcripts. The assay was immunoSEQ multiplex PCR, and TCRdb's table has in-frame clones only and misses some. Of hundreds of thousands of clones in the sample, about 14% are singletons; the top ten hold approximately 0.039%. The TCR sequence derives from a man younger than 30 with type 1 diabetes. The rearrangement uses TRBV27 and TRBJ1-5; D is possibly TRBD1 (5 bases). Sequencing used naive CD4+ T cells from blood. In DNA form, the CDR3 reads TGTGCCAGCAGGTCCCCCGGGGCAGGAGGTAATCAGCCCCAGCATTTT. Translating it yields CASRSPGAGGNQPQHF.